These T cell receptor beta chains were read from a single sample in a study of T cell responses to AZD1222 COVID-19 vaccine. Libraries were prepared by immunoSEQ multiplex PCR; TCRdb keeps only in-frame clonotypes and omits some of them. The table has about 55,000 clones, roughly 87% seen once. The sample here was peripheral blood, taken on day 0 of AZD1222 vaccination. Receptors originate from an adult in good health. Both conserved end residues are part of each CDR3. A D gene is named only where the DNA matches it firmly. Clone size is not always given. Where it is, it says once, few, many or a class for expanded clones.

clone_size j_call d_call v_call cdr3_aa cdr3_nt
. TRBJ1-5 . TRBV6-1 CASSERRLGNQPQHF TGTGCCAGCAGTGAAAGACGGCTTGGCAATCAGCCCCAGCATTTT
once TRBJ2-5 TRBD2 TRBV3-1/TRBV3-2 CASSQDLAGGGGAETQYF TGTGCCAGCAGCCAGGATTTAGCGGGGGGCGGGGGAGCCGAGACCCAGTACTTC
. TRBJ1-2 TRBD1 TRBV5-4 CASSDLDRAVGYTF TGTGCCAGCAGCGACCTGGACAGGGCCGTTGGCTACACCTTC
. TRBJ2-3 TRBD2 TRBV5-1 CASSSGGTNTDTQYF TGCGCCAGCAGCTCGGGGGGGACGAACACAGATACGCAGTATTTT
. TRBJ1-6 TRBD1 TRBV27 CASSLSAGGKNSPLHF TGTGCCAGCAGTTTATCGGCAGGGGGTAAGAATTCACCCCTCCACTTT
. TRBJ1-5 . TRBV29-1 CSVRMNSNQPQHF TGCAGCGTGAGGATGAATAGCAATCAGCCCCAGCATTTT
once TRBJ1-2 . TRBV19 CASSRGISGYTF TGTGCCAGCTCCAGGGGAATCAGCGGCTACACCTTC
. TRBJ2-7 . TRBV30 CAWGGGTSYEQYF TGTGCCTGGGGAGGGGGGACCTCCTACGAGCAGTACTTC
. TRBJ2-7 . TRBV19 CASSMGRPAYEQYF TGTGCCAGTAGTATGGGACGGCCAGCCTACGAGCAGTACTTC
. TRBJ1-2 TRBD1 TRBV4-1 CASSRQGQGNGYTF TGCGCCAGCAGCCGGCAGGGACAGGGGAACGGCTACACCTTC
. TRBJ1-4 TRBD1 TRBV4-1 CASSHRTLGDRANEKLFF TGCGCCAGCAGCCACCGCACCTTAGGGGACAGAGCTAATGAAAAACTGTTTTTT
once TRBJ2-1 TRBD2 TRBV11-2 CASSLVAGGYNEQFF TGTGCCAGCAGCTTAGTAGCGGGGGGGTACAATGAGCAGTTCTTC
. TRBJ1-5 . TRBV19 CASSRKSDQPQHF TGTGCCAGTAGCCGGAAGAGTGATCAGCCCCAGCATTTT
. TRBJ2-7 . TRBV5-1 CASSLTRHYEQYF TGCGCCAGCAGCTTGACCAGGCACTACGAGCAGTACTTC
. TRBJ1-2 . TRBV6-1 CASSEASNYGYTF TGTGCCAGCAGTGAAGCGTCGAACTATGGCTACACCTTC
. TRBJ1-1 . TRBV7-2 CASSLGAFSTEAFF TGTGCCAGCAGCTTAGGTGCCTTCTCCACTGAAGCTTTCTTT
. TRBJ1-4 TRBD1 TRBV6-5 CASSYGLRGANEKLFF TGTGCCAGCAGTTACGGGCTCAGGGGGGCTAATGAAAAACTGTTTTTT
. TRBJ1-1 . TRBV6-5 CASSYSGQQAFF TGTGCCAGCAGTTACTCGGGGCAGCAAGCTTTCTTT
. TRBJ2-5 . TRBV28 CASSLRETQYF TGTGCCAGCAGCTTACGGGAGACCCAGTACTTC
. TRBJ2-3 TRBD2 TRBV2 CASRVSGGPTDTQYF TGTGCCAGCAGGGTTAGCGGGGGCCCCACAGATACGCAGTATTTT
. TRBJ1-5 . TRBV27 CASSPKSNQPQHF TGTGCCAGCAGTCCCAAGAGCAATCAGCCCCAGCATTTT
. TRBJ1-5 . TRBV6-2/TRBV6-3 CASSLQGMSGNQPQHF TGTGCCAGCAGCCTGCAGGGAATGTCCGGCAATCAGCCCCAGCATTTT
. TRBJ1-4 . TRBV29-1 CSVAPTTDNEKLFF TGCAGCGTTGCCCCGACAACGGACAATGAAAAACTGTTTTTT
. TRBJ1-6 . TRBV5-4 CASSLAGSNSPLHF TGTGCCAGCAGCTTGGCGGGTAGTAATTCACCCCTCCACTTT
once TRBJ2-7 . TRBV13 CASSLAGYEQYF TGTGCCAGCAGCTTAGCAGGTTACGAGCAGTACTTC
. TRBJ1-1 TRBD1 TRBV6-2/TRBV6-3 CASSYSTDRGNTEAFF TGTGCCAGCAGTTACTCTACCGACAGGGGGAACACTGAAGCTTTCTTT
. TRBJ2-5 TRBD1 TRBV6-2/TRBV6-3 CASSRTGLGETQYF TGTGCCAGCAGCAGGACAGGCCTAGGCGAGACCCAGTACTTC
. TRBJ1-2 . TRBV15 CATSRDRGEQGYTF TGTGCCACCAGCAGAGATCGGGGGGAGCAGGGCTACACCTTC
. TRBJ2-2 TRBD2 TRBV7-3 CASSTRGGQGTGELFF TGTGCCAGCAGCACCCGCGGGGGGCAGGGCACCGGGGAGCTGTTTTTT
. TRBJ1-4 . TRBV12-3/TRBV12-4 CASSLGGGEKLFF TGTGCCAGCAGTTTAGGGGGCGGGGAAAAACTGTTTTTT
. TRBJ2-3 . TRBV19 CASSETQGFSTDTQYF TGTGCCAGTAGCGAAACTCAGGGGTTTAGCACAGATACGCAGTATTTT
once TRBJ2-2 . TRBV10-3 CAIPGTTNTGELFF TGTGCCATCCCCGGGACAACGAACACCGGGGAGCTGTTTTTT
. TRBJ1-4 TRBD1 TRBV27 CASSSQGVFREKLFF TGTGCCAGCAGTTCTCAGGGGGTCTTTCGAGAAAAACTGTTTTTT
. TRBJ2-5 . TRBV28 CASSAPQGGETQYF TGTGCCAGCAGCGCCCCGCAAGGGGGAGAGACCCAGTACTTC
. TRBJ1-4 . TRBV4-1 CASSQVWGGDEKLFF TGCGCCAGCAGCCAAGTGTGGGGAGGGGATGAAAAACTGTTTTTT
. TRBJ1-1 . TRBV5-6 CASSLVSGTEAFF TGTGCCAGCAGCTTGGTGTCCGGCACTGAAGCTTTCTTT
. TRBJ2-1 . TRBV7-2 CASSEDYYNEQFF TGTGCCAGCAGCGAGGACTACTACAATGAGCAGTTCTTC
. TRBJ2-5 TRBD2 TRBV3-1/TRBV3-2 CASSQGEIAGAGETQYF TGTGCCAGCAGCCAAGGGGAAATAGCGGGGGCAGGGGAGACCCAGTACTTC
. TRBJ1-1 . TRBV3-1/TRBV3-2 CASSHYGTGGWDNTEAFF TGTGCCAGCAGCCATTACGGAACGGGGGGTTGGGACAACACTGAAGCTTTCTTT
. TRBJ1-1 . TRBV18 CASSPLNTEAFF TGTGCCAGCTCACCACTGAACACTGAAGCTTTCTTT
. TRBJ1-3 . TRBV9 CASSVDNGKSSGNTIYF TGTGCCAGCAGCGTAGATAACGGAAAGAGCTCTGGAAACACCATATATTTT
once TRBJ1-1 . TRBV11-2 CASSVDMNTEAFF TGTGCCAGCTCAGTCGACATGAACACTGAAGCTTTCTTT
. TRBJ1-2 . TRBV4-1 CASSQDPREDYGYTF TGCGCCAGCAGCCAAGATCCCAGGGAGGACTATGGCTACACCTTC
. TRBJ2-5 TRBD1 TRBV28 CASSTTGAETQYF TGTGCCAGCAGTACGACAGGGGCAGAGACCCAGTACTTC
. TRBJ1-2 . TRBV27 CASSSLDRLNYGYTF TGTGCCAGCAGTTCACTGGACAGACTTAACTATGGCTACACCTTC
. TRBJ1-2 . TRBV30 CAWSVSGVDGYTF TGTGCCTGGAGTGTATCAGGGGTCGATGGCTACACCTTC
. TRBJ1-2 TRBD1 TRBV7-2 CASSFTGGNYGYTF TGTGCCAGCAGCTTTACAGGGGGAAACTATGGCTACACCTTC
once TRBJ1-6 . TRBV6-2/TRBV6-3 CASSTTMTRVSPLHF TGTGCCAGCAGTACGACGATGACTAGGGTTTCACCCCTCCACTTT
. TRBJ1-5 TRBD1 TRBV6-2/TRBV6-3 CASSGTGVQPQHF TGTGCCAGCAGTGGGACAGGGGTTCAGCCCCAGCATTTT
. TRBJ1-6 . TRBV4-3 CASSQDGVKHSPLHF TGCGCCAGCAGCCAAGATGGCGTAAAGCATTCACCCCTCCACTTT
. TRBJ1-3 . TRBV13 CASSLDGGGGSGNTIYF TGTGCCAGCAGCTTAGACGGCGGTGGGGGATCTGGAAACACCATATATTTT
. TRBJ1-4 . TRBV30 CAWSSGAREKLFF TGTGCCTGGAGTTCGGGGGCGAGGGAAAAACTGTTTTTT
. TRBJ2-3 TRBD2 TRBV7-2 CASSDRAGGATTDTQYF TGTGCCAGCAGCGATCGCGCCGGGGGGGCCACCACAGATACGCAGTATTTT
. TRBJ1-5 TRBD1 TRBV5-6 CASSRGQVNQPQHF TGTGCCAGCAGCCGGGGACAGGTTAATCAGCCCCAGCATTTT
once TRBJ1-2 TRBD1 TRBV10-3 CAISERPPGQGDYGYTF TGTGCCATCAGTGAGCGGCCTCCGGGACAGGGTGACTATGGCTACACCTTC
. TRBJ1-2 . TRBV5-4 CASSSVLQTNYGYTF TGTGCCAGCAGCTCGGTACTCCAGACTAACTATGGCTACACCTTC
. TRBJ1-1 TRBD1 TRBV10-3 CAIRSGQGITEAFF TGTGCCATCAGGTCGGGACAGGGAATCACTGAAGCTTTCTTT
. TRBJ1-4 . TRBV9 CASSADLATNEKLFF TGTGCCAGCAGCGCGGACCTTGCAACTAATGAAAAACTGTTTTTT
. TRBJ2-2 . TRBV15 CATSRDSGVGGELFF TGTGCCACCAGCAGAGATTCAGGGGTTGGCGGGGAGCTGTTTTTT
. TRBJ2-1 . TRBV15 CATSRDGRGRAYNEQFF TGTGCCACCAGCAGAGATGGGCGGGGAAGGGCCTACAATGAGCAGTTCTTC